This record concerns one T cell receptor beta chain sequence. This entry is derived from a study of blood T cell repertoires in COVID-19. Study details: T cells, B-cell-depleted T cells, or PBMCs provided the cDNA or gDNA that served as material.

Profiling relied on immunoSEQ multiplex PCR, and the TCRdb table lists in-frame clones only, not all of them. The repertoire holds about 180,000 clones, more than 75% seen once, with approximately 2.7% in the top ten. Unmatched junction bases numbered 18, after V lost 5 bases and J lost 4 bases. CDR3 length equals 20 residues. Germline CDR1 and CDR2: SGDLS and YYNGEE. The sequence came from a man in his forties with active or convalescent COVID-19. The material sequenced was peripheral blood. The V gene is TRBV9, the J gene TRBJ2-3; 14 positions match TRBD2. This CDR3 is CASSSTTSGGAFSFSDTQYF. The CDR3 nucleotides read TGTGCCAGCAGTTCAACGACTAGCGGGGGGGCGTTTTCTTTTTCAGATACGCAGTATTTT.